A single sample gave rise to the 15 T cell receptor beta chains below, sequenced in a study of Graves' ophthalmopathy and Graves' hyperthyroidism. Researchers took RNA transcripts and amplified TCR beta CDR3 regions from them. HTBI-primed first-round RT-PCR preceded second-round multiplex PCR. TCRdb re-called the multiplex PCR reads through MiXCR, storing one row per CDR3 protein. The sample carries about 660,000 distinct CDR3 sequences, about 41% recorded once. The sequenced material came from peripheral blood. The receptors shown here come from an adult man with Graves' ophthalmopathy.

This clonotype was seen only a few times. The J gene is TRBJ1-3, the V gene TRBV19; D perhaps matches TRBD1 (5 bases). CDR1 LNHDA and CDR2 SQIVND come from the germline V gene (reference sequence). The CDR3 length is 17 residues. Trimming cost V 5 bases and J 2 bases, with 19 bases left between them. The CDR3 protein is CASSVGEGRMPGNTIYF. The CDR3 DNA reads as TGTGCCAGTAGTGTTGGGGAGGGGAGAATGCCTGGAAACACCATATATTTT.

This clonotype appeared many times. This chain uses TRBV29-1 with TRBJ2-2; D is uncertain. CDR3 length equals 14 residues. Deletions cut 7 bases from V and 0 bases from J, with 12 bases between. Germline V gives CDR1 SQVTM, CDR2 ANQGSEA. CDR3 sequence: CSAVRQTNTGELFF. CDR3 nucleotide sequence: TGCAGCGCTGTACGGCAGACGAACACCGGGGAGCTGTTTTTT.

Worth noting for this clonotype: This may come from a read error, since a much larger clone is one base off. The chain couples TRBV20-1 to TRBJ1-1; D not resolved. CDR1 is DFQATT and CDR2 is SNEGSKA in the germline V gene (reference sequence). Trimming shortened V by 2 bases and J by 6 bases, and 7 bases separated the two germline ends. There are 11 residues in the CDR3. CDR3 loop: CSARSLSEAFF. CDR3 coding DNA: TGCAGTGCTAGAAGCCTGTCTGAAGCTTTCTTT.

This clonotype is a singleton in its sample. The V call is TRBV19, the J call TRBJ1-2, with TRBD1 matching 9 bases. With 9 bases clipped from V and 7 bases from J, the junction kept 9 bases outside the gene matches. This CDR3 is 13 amino acids long. Germline CDR1 is LNHDA and CDR2 is SQIVND (reference sequence). This chain's CDR3 is CASDDRGIGGYTF. As DNA, the CDR3 is TGTGCCAGCGACGACAGGGGGATTGGTGGCTACACCTTC.

The chain carries TRBV5-1 and TRBJ2-7; perhaps D is TRBD1 or TRBD2 (5 bases each). Trimming took 4 bases from V and 3 from J, leaving 14 bases between them. CDR3 length equals 14 residues. The germline CDR1 and CDR2 sequences are SGHRS and YFSETQ. CDR3 sequence (DNA): TGCGCCAGCAGCCCCCGGGACCAGGGCTACGAGCAGTACTTC. Translation gives CASSPRDQGYEQYF.

This clonotype occurred many times. This sequence joins TRBV7-9 and TRBJ1-5; tentative D call: TRBD1 (5 bases). Trimming removed 5 bases from V and 2 bases from J, with 16 bases in between. From germline, CDR1 is SEHNR and CDR2 FQNEAQ (reference sequence). CDR3 length: 16 residues. The CDR3, as DNA: TGTGCCAGCAGCCCAGGTGGAGGGGCGGGCAATCAGCCCCAGCATTTT. Amino acid sequence: CASSPGGGAGNQPQHF.

This clonotype was counted at least ten times. The gene calls are TRBV2 and TRBJ1-2; D gene unclear. The CDR3 spans 12 residues. V lost 11 bases and J lost 4, with 14 bases in between. CDR1 is SNHLY and CDR2 is FYNNEI in the germline V gene. CDR3 nucleotide sequence: TGTGCCTTCGAAGAGACAAGCTATGGCTACACCTTC. This translates into CAFEETSYGYTF. Based on the CDR3 plus reference TRBV2 and TRBJ1-2, the full variable domain is EPEVTQTPSHQVTQMGQEVILRCVPISNHLYFYWYRQILGQKVEFLVSFYNNEISEKSEIFDDQFSVERPDGSNFTLKIRSTKLEDSAMYFCAFEETSYGYTFGSGTRLTVV.

At least ten counts were recorded for this clonotype. This chain joins TRBV12-3 or TRBV12-4 and TRBJ2-7; 11 nucleotides line up with TRBD2. This CDR3 is built from 16 residues. V was pared by 7 bases and J by 0 bases, with 8 bases of the junction left unmatched. The DNA for the CDR3 is TGTGCCAGCACCGCTAGACTAGCGGGATACTCCTACGAGCAGTACTTC. Its translation is CASTARLAGYSYEQYF.

This clonotype has ten or more counts. V and J are TRBV7-9 and TRBJ2-2, with D maybe TRBD2 (6 bases). CDR3 size: 15 residues. The germline V and J ends were trimmed by 6 bases and 5 bases, with 16 bases remaining between them. Per the germline V gene, CDR1 is SEHNR and CDR2 is FQNEAQ (reference sequence). CDR3 amino acids: CASRHPTSPTGELFF. For the CDR3, the DNA is TGTGCCAGCAGACACCCGACTAGTCCGACCGGGGAGCTGTTTTTT.

There are many counts of this clonotype. The chain couples TRBV7-8 to TRBJ2-5; TRBD1 might be the D (6 bases). Looked up from germline, CDR1 is SGHVS and CDR2 is FQNEAQ. The CDR3 is made up of 14 amino acids. V was clipped by 5 bases and J by 6 bases, with 16 bases between them. The CDR3 coding sequence is TGTGCCAGCAGCCCTGATCAGGGGTGGAAGACCCAGTACTTC. Protein sequence: CASSPDQGWKTQYF.

The gene calls are TRBV9 and TRBJ1-1; tentatively, D is TRBD1 (6 bases). Germline V gives CDR1 SGDLS, CDR2 YYNGEE. CDR3 length: 17 amino acids. The V and J ends lost 4 bases and 1 base respectively, with 20 bases between them. As DNA, the CDR3 is TGTGCCAGCAGCCAACCACCACGGGACACAGAGAACACTGAAGCTTTCTTT. Translation: CASSQPPRDTENTEAFF.

CDR3 DNA sequence: TGTGCCATCAGTGACCCGGACAGCTCTGGAAACACCATATATTTT. Its protein product is CAISDPDSSGNTIYF. This chain links TRBV10-3 with TRBJ1-3; D possibly corresponds to TRBD1 (6 bases). V was trimmed by 3 bases and J by 0 bases, leaving 9 bases between them. Per germline, CDR1 ENHRY and CDR2 SYGVKD. This CDR3 is built from 15 residues.

CDR3 residues: CASRTGGPGELFF. The CDR3 nucleotides read TGTGCCAGCAGGACGGGGGGCCCCGGGGAGCTGTTTTTT. The gene calls are TRBV5-6 and TRBJ2-2; D is possibly TRBD2 (7 bases). The V and J ends lost 5 bases and 6 bases respectively, with 11 bases between them. This CDR3 has 13 residues. From germline, CDR1 is SGHDT and CDR2 YYEEEE.

This clonotype came up a few times. The chain has TRBV29-1 and TRBJ2-3; D is unresolved. V was pared by 2 bases and J by 7 bases, with 13 bases between. The CDR3 totals 13 residues. Looked up from germline, CDR1 is SQVTM and CDR2 is ANQGSEA. The DNA of the CDR3 is TGCAGCGTTGAAAGAGCCCCGAGCTATACGCAGTATTTT. Amino acid sequence: CSVERAPSYTQYF.

The chain carries TRBV30 and TRBJ1-2; D is possibly TRBD1 (5 bases). The V and J ends lost 1 base and 4 bases respectively, with 16 bases between them. This CDR3 region has 15 residues. Germline-derived CDR1 and CDR2 are GTSNPN and SVGIG (reference sequence). The CDR3 is CAWSGGTLLAYGYTF. In nucleotides, the CDR3 is TGTGCCTGGAGTGGCGGGACTCTCCTCGCCTATGGCTACACCTTC.